The text below deals with one TCR beta chain. This clonotype has a count of ten or more. This receptor's antigen is unknown. No base qualities exist here, and no much larger clone lies one base off it. The data originate from a study of CD8 T cells in ankylosing spondylitis (dated by TCRdb to 2016 to 2017). As for the study more broadly: T cell receptor beta repertoires were profiled in healthy donors and ankylosing spondylitis patients so that disease-linked TCR variants could be found. The full study cohort was made up of approximately 27 ankylosing spondylitis patients and roughly 100 healthy donors. Peripheral blood samples were taken, and synovial fluid was additionally collected from ankylosing spondylitis patients. Study-wide conclusions, independent of this receptor: Some motif variants had previously been reported in the synovial fluid and blood of reactive arthritis patients, which suggests shared mechanisms of disease initiation. Blood from ankylosing spondylitis patients appeared to be characterized by a TCR beta motif composed of about 8 highly homologous amino acid variants. Significant enrichment of the disease-linked clones was reported in matched synovial fluid samples from ankylosing spondylitis patients. The disease-linked clones had a CD8+ phenotype and were found at relatively low frequencies in peripheral blood.

The sample was run on an Illumina HiSeq 2500. Quantitative 5'-RACE with molecular barcodes was used to prepare TCR beta libraries. The authors' pipeline ran thus. A new computational method based on a probabilistic model of VDJ rearrangement was used to identify disease-linked TCR variants. TCRdb reprocessing: public reads trimmed at Q25 with fastp, clones called with MiXCR, in-frame beta chains kept. Entries that share a CDR3 protein sequence are merged under the most common genes and DNA. TCRdb, not the authors, supplied the V and J calls. Within this sample are 200,000 or so distinct CDR3 sequences, with 10% to 15% of them counted one time only. Approximately 11% of the sample comes from the top ten. Reading from cysteine to phenylalanine, the CDR3 counts 13 amino acids. Just CDR3 DNA is preserved here, 39 bases in frame from base 1. Cut back by 3 bases and 11 bases, the V and J ends lie 16 bases apart. CDR1 LGHDT and CDR2 YNNKEL are derived from the germline V gene (reference sequence).

Sequencing was carried out using blood, either unsorted or a sorted T cell fraction (not recorded which). The sequence derives from a female donor with ankylosing spondylitis or in good health (not recorded which). The rearrangement joined TRBV3-1 to TRBJ1-1; the D gene remains uncertain. This receptor has the CDR3 CASSQFRVRVAFF. DNA sequence: TGTGCCAGCAGCCAGTTCCGCGTCCGAGTGGCTTTCTTT.